This T cell receptor (beta chain) comes out of a study of blood T cell repertoires in COVID-19 (dated by TCRdb to the early 2020s). Describing the broader study: Samples from collaborators originated in the United States, Italy and Spain and spanned both the acute and convalescent phases of COVID-19. Subjects who had been exposed to COVID-19, were actively infected with it, or had recovered from it provided the deeply sampled blood TCRbeta repertoires that made up the dataset. The samples were drawn from the first 160 participants of the ongoing ImmuneRACE study and from 1,200 or so subjects provided by 6 global collaborators. The repertoires were released in a freely available public database intended as a resource for research on the immune response to SARS-CoV-2. A de-identified subject ID, COVID-19 status, age in years and sex were almost always included in the sample metadata. Where available, HLA class I and class II types were taken from metadata supplied by the sample provider and were not determined by assay-based typing. The material from the prospective study consisted of cDNA or gDNA derived from T cells, B-cell-depleted T cells, or PBMCs. Results and caveats for the whole study, not just this receptor: The amount of clinical and demographic metadata varied by source and participant and was provided uncurated.

Deletion took 6 bases off V and 4 bases off J, with a span of 7 bases between the germline ends. Measured from the cysteine to the phenylalanine, the CDR3 is 12 residues long. The only DNA kept is the CDR3, 36 bases in frame from the first base. The germline V gene provides CDR1 MNHEY and CDR2 SVGEGT. TCRbeta CDR3 regions were amplified from genomic DNA using the immunoSEQ Assay, a bias-controlled multiplex PCR. For the original study's pipeline: Nucleated cell counts per sample were estimated from amplification of reference gene primers within the assay. Sequence reads were collapsed and filtered to measure the absolute abundance of every unique TCRbeta CDR3 rearrangement. For each sample, productive Simpson clonality was calculated as the square root of Simpson's diversity index across productive rearrangements. Here the immuneACCESS table is served through TCRdb, limited to in-frame sequences with V and J called. Missing clones are a known gap in these copies; in checked studies unresolved V genes cover under half, and the rest lacks a known reason. V and J calls and clone size follow that table, whereas D and trimming were derived from the DNA. The sample records about 300,000 clones, 85% to 90% of which are singletons. Over 5% of the sample is in the top ten clones.

A word on this clone: Its cognate antigen has yet to be identified. No base quality values were provided; no much bigger clone lies one nucleotide off.

In Seattle, one collaborating source enrolled patients while the infection was active and tracked those patients longitudinally over the course of disease. Collaborating institutions collected whole blood in K2EDTA tubes following their own protocols. For TCRbeta analysis, collaborators shipped samples in one of three forms: frozen whole blood, isolated PBMCs, or DNA extracted from either of those sample types. The receptor comes from a woman aged 45-65 years with COVID-19, enrolled during active disease. The chain joins TRBV6-2 or TRBV6-3 to TRBJ2-1; there is no confident call for the D gene. The sequenced material came from peripheral blood. The sequence in DNA is TGTGCCAGCAGCGAGCCTTACAATGAGCAGTTCTTC. It translates as CASSEPYNEQFF.